This T cell receptor beta chain was recovered during a study of blood T cell repertoires in COVID-19. Sequencing used immunoSEQ multiplex PCR; TCRdb keeps in-frame clones, though not all of them. Among over 200,000 clones, 70% to 85% were seen once, and the ten largest hold about 1.8%. Trimming left V 5 bases short and J 2 bases short, with 10 bases between. The CDR3 spans 14 residues. Germline assignment: CDR1 LNHDA and CDR2 SQIVND (reference sequence). The receptor was isolated from a man aged 55 to 70 who had recovered from COVID-19. Material: PBMCs or T cells enriched from blood (not recorded which). The J gene is TRBJ1-5, the V gene TRBV19, with D perhaps matching TRBD1 (6 bases). The CDR3 is CASSLQGRNQPQHF. The CDR3 region has the DNA TGTGCCAGTAGTCTCCAGGGGCGCAATCAGCCCCAGCATTTT.